This passage covers 20 T cell receptor beta chains from one sample sequenced in a study of T cell repertoires in cytomegalovirus infection. TCRdb ran MiXCR on the reads and lists one entry per CDR3 protein. The repertoire holds just under 550,000 distinct CDR3 sequences, with 26% as singletons. Sequencing was performed on PBMCs. All receptors come from a human donor in good health (CMV status not recorded). Some clones in this sample may be carry-over from other donors' samples.

CDR3 coding DNA: TGCAGCGTTGAAGCCGACAGGGGATCTAGCACAGATACGCAGTATTTT. It encodes CSVEADRGSSTDTQYF. This sequence joins TRBV29-1 and TRBJ2-3, with 8 positions matching TRBD1. There are 16 residues in the CDR3. CDR1 and CDR2 from the germline V gene are SQVTM and ANQGSEA. The V gene end was trimmed by 1 base and the J gene end by 0 bases; junction bases not matched to a gene: 6.

This clonotype was counted only a few times. The rearrangement joins TRBV20-1 to TRBJ1-5; possibly TRBD1 for D (5 bases). Germline V gene data show CDR1 as DFQATT and CDR2 as SNEGSKA (reference sequence). Between the trimmed V and J ends, which lost 3 bases and 7 bases, there was a span of 13 bases. The length of the CDR3 is 13 residues. The CDR3 spells CSASSGVEQPQHF. CDR3 nucleotide sequence: TGCAGTGCTAGTTCGGGGGTCGAGCAGCCCCAGCATTTT.

This sequence joins TRBV4-1 and TRBJ2-4, with no clear D. The germline gives CDR1 MGHRA, CDR2 YSYEKL. Trimming took off 5 bases at V and 0 bases at J, with 26 bases between the two ends. The CDR3 totals 20 residues. CDR3 coding DNA: TGCGCCAGCAGCATCCTCCCGGGTCTCCCCCAGGTCCAAGCCAAAAACATTCAGTACTTC. Translating it yields CASSILPGLPQVQAKNIQYF.

The chain links TRBV6-2 or TRBV6-3 to TRBJ2-5, with no clear D. Germline V CDR1 and CDR2: MNHEY, SVGEGT. The CDR3 spans 13 residues. V gave up 3 bases and J gave up 1 base, with 6 bases separating them. CDR3 region: CASSYGIQETQYF. CDR3 in DNA: TGTGCCAGCAGTTATGGAATCCAAGAGACCCAGTACTTC.

This clonotype occurred many times. The chain has TRBV7-2 and TRBJ2-7; 15 bases map to TRBD2. This CDR3 is 16 amino acids long. Germline assignment: CDR1 SGHTA and CDR2 FQGNSA. Trimming removed 5 bases from V and 7 bases from J; junction bases left unmatched: 9. The CDR3 region is CASSIGLAGGPWEQYV. The DNA of the CDR3 is TGTGCCAGCAGCATTGGACTAGCGGGAGGGCCGTGGGAGCAGTACGTC.

A remark on this clonotype: Mismatch with germline at one junction end may stem from a read error. J is TRBJ2-4 and V is TRBV11-2; the D is unclear. This CDR3 is 13 amino acids long. Germline CDR1 SGHAT, CDR2 FQNNGV. CDR3 region: CASSLAAENIQYF. CDR3 sequence (DNA): TGTGCCAGCAGCTTGGCAGCCGAAAACATTCAGTACTTC.

This clonotype was picked up one time. J is TRBJ2-7 and V is TRBV7-2; 10 bases match TRBD2. The CDR3 extends over 15 amino acids. CDR1 and CDR2 (germline): SGHTA, FQGNSA. V lost 5 bases, J lost 3 bases, and 7 bases stayed unmatched. Written as DNA, the CDR3 is TGTGCCAGCAGCCCCCGGACTAGCGGTCACTACGAGCAGTACTTC. This sequence encodes CASSPRTSGHYEQYF.

This rearrangement joins TRBV7-8 to TRBJ1-1; TRBD1 might be the D (6 bases). CDR3 length: 15 residues. Trimming removed 4 bases from V and 7 bases from J, with 19 bases in between. Germline CDR1 SGHVS, CDR2 FQNEAQ. Here the CDR3 DNA reads TGTGCCAGCAGCTCTGGGCCCTTAGGGGGAGATGAAGCTTTCTTT. Translated, it gives CASSSGPLGGDEAFF.

This clonotype was observed a handful of times. This chain connects TRBV7-2 to TRBJ2-5, with D unresolved. CDR1 and CDR2 from the germline V gene are SGHTA and FQGNSA. The CDR3 has 13 amino acids. V was trimmed by 5 bases and J by 5 bases, leaving 12 bases between them. This CDR3 reads CASSPTAPETQYF. The CDR3 DNA follows: TGTGCCAGCAGCCCAACAGCCCCCGAGACCCAGTACTTC.

In this sample, this clonotype turned up a few times. The chain links TRBV11-2 to TRBJ1-4; possibly TRBD1 for D (6 bases). The CDR3 is made up of 16 amino acids. Trimming took 4 bases from V and 6 from J, leaving 18 bases between them. Germline lookup yields CDR1 SGHAT and CDR2 FQNNGV. CDR3 amino acids: CASSSAYREPHEKLFF. The DNA of the CDR3 is TGTGCCAGCAGCTCAGCCTACAGGGAGCCTCATGAAAAACTGTTTTTT.

The chain is built from TRBV27 and TRBJ1-4; D is unclear. Germline CDR1 and CDR2: MNHEY and SMNVEV (reference sequence). The ends were cut back, 6 bases at V and 2 bases at J, with 7 bases in the middle. The CDR3 is 13 residues long. In DNA form, the CDR3 reads TGTGCCAGCAGGGCCTGGACTAATGAAAAACTGTTTTTT. Its translation: CASRAWTNEKLFF.

This clonotype has a count of ten or more. The gene calls are TRBV7-9 and TRBJ1-3; D not certain. Trimming shortened V by 8 bases and J by 2 bases, and 4 bases separated the two germline ends. Germline V gene sequence: CDR1 SEHNR, CDR2 FQNEAQ (reference sequence). CDR3 size: 11 residues. CDR3 loop: CASAPGNTIYF. The CDR3 DNA reads as TGTGCCAGCGCACCTGGAAACACCATATATTTT.

This clonotype was counted ten times or more. The chain combines TRBV12-3 or TRBV12-4 with TRBJ2-1; 9 bases fit TRBD2. The CDR3 is 14 residues long. Germline trimming cut 5 bases from V and 9 bases from J; bases unmatched to any gene: 8. CDR3 in amino acids: CASSVSGSVGEQFF. In nucleotides, the CDR3 is TGTGCCAGCAGTGTTAGCGGGAGCGTAGGTGAGCAGTTCTTC.

This clonotype turned up a few times. The chain carries TRBV28 and TRBJ1-5, with a weak D call TRBD1 (5 bases). The CDR3 extends over 14 amino acids. Germline values: CDR1 MDHEN, CDR2 SYDVKM. Trimming removed 6 bases from V and 3 bases from J, with 12 bases in between. CDR3 DNA: TGTGCCAGCAGCCCTAAGGGGTACAATCAGCCCCAGCATTTT. Amino acid sequence: CASSPKGYNQPQHF.

This chain links TRBV4-1 with TRBJ1-4, with TRBD1 identical over 7 bases. CDR1 and CDR2 from the germline V gene are MGHRA and YSYEKL. This CDR3 has 15 amino acids. The V and J ends lost 5 bases and 7 bases, in that order; junction bases with no gene match: 10. CDR3 in DNA: TGCGCCAGCAGCTACTACGGACAGGCCGTTGAAAAACTGTTTTTT. Translation gives CASSYYGQAVEKLFF.

The chain employs TRBV5-1 and TRBJ2-7, with 7 bases lining up with TRBD1. The junction had 4 bases not matched to a gene; V was cut back by 0 bases and J by 1 base. Germline values: CDR1 SGHRS, CDR2 YFSETQ. The CDR3 contains 15 residues. The chain's CDR3 is CASSLGTGPSYEQYV. The CDR3 nucleotides are TGCGCCAGCAGCTTGGGGACAGGACCTTCCTACGAGCAGTACGTC.

This clonotype was seen ten or more times. The V call is TRBV12-3 or TRBV12-4, the J call TRBJ1-6, with TRBD1 identical over 8 bases. This CDR3 has 16 residues. With V trimmed by 6 bases and J by 3 bases, 7 bases remained unmatched. The chain's CDR3 is CASSPGQGFYNSPLHF. The CDR3 coding sequence is TGTGCCAGCAGCCCTGGACAGGGTTTCTATAATTCACCCCTCCACTTT.

This chain connects TRBV27 to TRBJ1-2; D is unclear. The CDR3 length is 16 residues. V shed 3 bases and J shed 0 bases, with 14 bases lying between them. Germline CDR1 and CDR2: MNHEY and SMNVEV (reference sequence). The CDR3 loop reads CASSFDSGATNYGYTF. CDR3 DNA: TGTGCCAGCAGTTTCGATTCGGGCGCTACTAACTATGGCTACACCTTC.

This clonotype was picked up a small number of times. The genes are TRBV7-2 and TRBJ2-6; perhaps TRBD1 as D (6 bases). V was cut by 2 bases and J by 0 bases, with 17 bases left in between. Germline CDR1 reads SGHTA; CDR2 reads FQGNSA. The CDR3 runs to 19 residues. This CDR3 reads CASSLRTGFSPSGANVLTF. The CDR3 nucleotides read TGTGCCAGCAGCTTACGAACAGGGTTTTCCCCCTCTGGGGCCAACGTCCTGACTTTC.

The genes are TRBV20-1 and TRBJ2-5; 10 bases are a match to TRBD2. Trimming at V came to 6 bases and at J to 5 bases, leaving 6 bases not matched to a gene. The CDR3 runs to 13 residues. Per the germline V gene, CDR1 is DFQATT and CDR2 is SNEGSKA (reference sequence). CDR3 coding DNA: TGCAGTGCGAAGACTAGCGGGCGGGAGACCCAGTACTTC. Residues: CSAKTSGRETQYF.